This T cell receptor beta chain was obtained from a study of PD-L1 blockade in urothelial cancer. This CDR3 spans 15 amino acids. The V end lost 3 bases, the J end lost 0 bases, and 12 bases lay between the germline ends. The germline V gene encodes CDR1 LNHDA and CDR2 SQIVND (reference sequence). Generated by immunoSEQ multiplex PCR, the TCRdb table keeps only in-frame clones and is missing some. The repertoire has 85,000 to 90,000 clones, about 83% of them found once; the top ten carry approximately 15%. Time point: pretreatment peripheral blood. This sequence originates from a man aged 60 to 69 with urothelial cancer. This specimen consisted of PBMCs, obtained around atezolizumab (anti-PD-L1) treatment. The chain uses TRBV19 and TRBJ2-7; D possibly corresponds to TRBD2 (7 bases). CDR3 protein: CASSMRGGTSYEQYF. CDR3 nucleotides: TGTGCCAGTAGTATGAGGGGGGGGACCTCCTACGAGCAGTACTTC.